These 6 T cell receptor beta chains came from one sample sequenced in a study of cytomegalovirus exposure and HLA in healthy donors. The PCR had 60 Vbeta and 13 Jbeta primers. TCRdb's table, derived via immunoSEQ multiplex PCR, lists solely in-frame clones and lacks some. The sample gives roughly 200,000 clones, around 80% of which show up once; approximately 4.7% is in the top ten. Sequenced: PBMCs. The source is a woman in her twenties or thirties in good health and CMV-seropositive.

The chain carries TRBV6-5 and TRBJ1-3; possibly TRBD1 for D (6 bases). Trimming took 6 bases from V and 4 from J, leaving 16 bases between them. The V gene's germline CDR1 is MNHEY and CDR2 SVGAGI. The CDR3 sequence is 15 residues long. CDR3 in amino acids: CASSALGGRGNTIYF. The CDR3, as DNA: TGTGCCAGCAGCGCGTTGGGGGGGCGAGGAAACACCATATATTTT.

V usage is TRBV6-4 and J usage is TRBJ2-1; 8 bases align to TRBD2. This CDR3 has 14 residues. Germline V gene lookup returns CDR1 MRHNA and CDR2 SNTAGT. J gave up 0 bases and V 7 bases, and 2 bases lay outside the gene matches. The CDR3 protein is CASNSGNSYNEQFF. The CDR3 region has the DNA TGTGCCAGCAATAGCGGGAACTCCTACAATGAGCAGTTCTTC.

V is TRBV7-2 and J is TRBJ2-7, with TRBD1 matching over 9 bases. Germline loops: CDR1 SGHTA, CDR2 FQGNSA. The V segment lost 5 bases and the J segment 3 bases; nucleotides outside the gene matches: 11. The CDR3 runs 16 residues. CDR3 bases: TGTGCCAGCAGCCTCGCGGTCTCGGACAGGGGCTACGAGCAGTACTTC. Translation: CASSLAVSDRGYEQYF.

This chain connects TRBV7-9 to TRBJ2-2; 9 positions agree with TRBD1. This CDR3 is built from 15 residues. V lost 4 bases to trimming and J lost 5 bases; unmatched junction nucleotides: 5. Germline V lookup: CDR1 SEHNR, CDR2 FQNEAQ (reference sequence). The CDR3 DNA reads TGTGCCAGCAGCTCCGGGACAGGGAAGACCGGGGAGCTGTTTTTT. Residues: CASSSGTGKTGELFF.

This clone was detected a few times. The V and J genes are TRBV5-4 and TRBJ2-5, with 7 bases that match TRBD2. After removal of 4 bases from V and 2 bases from J, the junction contained 11 bases not matched to a gene. Per the germline V gene, CDR1 is SGHNT and CDR2 is YYREEE (reference sequence). The CDR3 is made up of 16 amino acids. The DNA for the CDR3 is TGTGCCAGCAGCCAGGGAGGGGCGGGGAATCAAGAGACCCAGTACTTC. It encodes CASSQGGAGNQETQYF.

The V and J genes are TRBV25-1 and TRBJ2-3; perhaps TRBD1 as D (6 bases). CDR3 length equals 15 residues. The V gene's germline CDR1 is MGHDK and CDR2 SYGVNS. The V end lost 3 bases, the J end lost 2 bases, and 12 bases lay between the germline ends. The chain's CDR3 is CASSDLQGITDTQYF. CDR3 DNA sequence: TGTGCCAGCAGTGACCTCCAGGGGATCACAGATACGCAGTATTTT.